This T cell receptor (beta chain) was identified in a study of response to subunit inactivated influenza vaccine. Trimming removed 4 bases at V and 7 bases at J, with 8 bases between. The CDR3 consists of 12 residues. Germline assignment: CDR1 SGHNT and CDR2 YYREEE (reference sequence). This clonotype was seen a handful of times. The antigen is undetermined. Study-wide findings and caveats: With each seasonal influenza vaccination, the authors suggested, few new T cells are recruited.

TCRdb itself ran the RT-PCR reads through MiXCR, one entry per CDR3 protein. The sample lists approximately 520,000 distinct CDR3 sequences, 25% occurring once. The source of this sequence is a man in his fifties or sixties who received an inactivated influenza vaccine. The source was CD4+ T cells sorted from PBMCs, collected 5 days after vaccination. The chain is built from TRBV5-4 and TRBJ2-2; no reliable D call. The CDR3 here is CASSPLDGELFF. The CDR3 DNA sequence: TGTGCCAGCAGCCCTCTCGACGGGGAGCTGTTTTTT.